Shown below are 2 T cell receptor beta chains from a single sample sequenced in a study of cytomegalovirus exposure and HLA in healthy donors. In the PCR, 60 Vbeta and 13 Jbeta primers were used. Sequencing used immunoSEQ multiplex PCR; TCRdb keeps in-frame clones, though not all of them. The top ten clones hold roughly 10% of a sample with under 150,000 clones, under 85% of them seen once. The specimen sequenced was PBMCs. Receptors were obtained from a woman between 50 and 59 years old in good health and CMV-seropositive.

For the CDR3, the DNA is TGTGCCAGCAGCTTAATGGTTGCGGACCGGGGGACCCAGTACTTC. Protein: CASSLMVADRGTQYF. This chain connects TRBV7-2 to TRBJ2-5, with D perhaps TRBD2 (5 bases). There are 15 residues in the CDR3. The germline gives CDR1 SGHTA, CDR2 FQGNSA. Trimming removed 2 bases from V and 7 bases from J, with 17 bases in between.

The chain employs TRBV29-1 and TRBJ1-2; 9 bases map to TRBD1. V lost 4 bases, J lost 2 bases, and 2 bases stayed unmatched. There are 13 residues in the CDR3. CDR1 and CDR2 (germline): SQVTM, ANQGSEA. The CDR3 region is CSVGDRENYGYTF. The DNA of the CDR3 is TGCAGCGTTGGGGACAGGGAGAACTATGGCTACACCTTC.